This T cell receptor beta chain was recorded in a study of OX40 agonist ivuxolimab in advanced cancers. The overall study: An anti-OX40 (CD134) antibody with agonistic activity, ivuxolimab, was administered to patients.

The data were produced by immunoSEQ multiplex PCR, yet TCRdb's version contains in-frame clones alone and is incomplete. Of under 150,000 clones listed, 75% to 90% are singletons. Study-level findings and limits: Nonresponders, in some cases, also had low normalized T-cell clonal expansion.

Notes on this clone: The antigen remains undetermined.

The sequence derives from an adult with an advanced solid tumor such as melanoma, head and neck, liver or kidney cancer. The sequencing here drew on CD4+ or CD8+ T cells sorted from blood, taken in a trial of the OX40 agonist ivuxolimab.

The CDR3 sequence is CASSRQGFEAFF. CDR3 DNA sequence: TGTGCCAGCAGCCGACAGGGGTTCGAGGCTTTCTTT. The chain joins TRBV5-6 to TRBJ1-1, with 8 bases identical to TRBD1. Germline CDR1 reads SGHDT; CDR2 reads YYEEEE. This CDR3 comprises 12 residues. The V gene end was trimmed by 4 bases and the J gene end by 11 bases; junction bases not matched to a gene: 7.